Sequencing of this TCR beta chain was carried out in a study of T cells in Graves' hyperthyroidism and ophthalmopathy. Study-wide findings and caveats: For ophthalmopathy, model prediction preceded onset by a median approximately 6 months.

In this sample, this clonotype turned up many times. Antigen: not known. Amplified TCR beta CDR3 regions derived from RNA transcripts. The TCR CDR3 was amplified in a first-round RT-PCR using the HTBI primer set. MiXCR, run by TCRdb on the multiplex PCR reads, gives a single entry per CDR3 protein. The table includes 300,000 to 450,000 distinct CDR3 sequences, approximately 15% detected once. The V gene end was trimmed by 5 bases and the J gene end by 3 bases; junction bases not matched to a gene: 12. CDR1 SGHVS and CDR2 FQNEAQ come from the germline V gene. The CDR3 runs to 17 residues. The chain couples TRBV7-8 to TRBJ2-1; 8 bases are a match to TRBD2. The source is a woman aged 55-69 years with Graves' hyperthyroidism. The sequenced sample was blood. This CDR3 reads CASSPRGAGGLYNEQFF. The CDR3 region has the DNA TGTGCCAGCAGCCCCCGAGGGGCGGGAGGCCTCTACAATGAGCAGTTCTTC.